This T cell receptor (beta chain) appears in the sequencing data of a study of patients with pleural tuberculosis. TCRdb independently ran MiXCR on the reads; one entry per CDR3 protein. This table has around 50,000 distinct CDR3 sequences, about 7.3% appearing once. The CDR3 sequence is 13 residues long. V lost 3 bases to trimming and J lost 7 bases, with 11 bases between them. The chain links TRBV12-3 or TRBV12-4 to TRBJ2-3; unclear D gene. The receptor's source is a human donor with pleural tuberculosis. The CDR3 DNA follows: TGTGCCAGCAGTTTCCGCTTTAAGAATACGCAGTATTTT. This sequence encodes CASSFRFKNTQYF.